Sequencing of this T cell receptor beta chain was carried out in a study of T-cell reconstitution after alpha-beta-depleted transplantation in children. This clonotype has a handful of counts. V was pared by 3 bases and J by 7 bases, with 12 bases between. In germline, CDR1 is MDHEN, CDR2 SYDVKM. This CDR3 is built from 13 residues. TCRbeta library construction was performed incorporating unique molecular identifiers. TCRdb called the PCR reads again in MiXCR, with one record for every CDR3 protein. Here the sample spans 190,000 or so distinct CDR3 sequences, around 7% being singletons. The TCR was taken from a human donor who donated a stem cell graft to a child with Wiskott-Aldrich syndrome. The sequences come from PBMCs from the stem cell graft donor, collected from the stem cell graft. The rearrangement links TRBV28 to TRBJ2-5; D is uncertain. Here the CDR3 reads CASSLKTMRTQYF. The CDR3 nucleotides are TGTGCCAGCAGTTTGAAGACAATGAGGACCCAGTACTTC.